The T cell receptor (beta chain) under discussion was sequenced for a study of blood T cell repertoires in COVID-19. Overall study context: The United States, Italy and Spain supplied acute and convalescent COVID-19 samples. Nucleic acid was either cDNA or gDNA, and it came from T cells, B-cell-depleted T cells, or PBMCs.

Per the original methods: Amplified reference gene primers provided the basis for estimating nucleated cell counts. The data were produced by immunoSEQ multiplex PCR, yet TCRdb's version contains in-frame clones alone and is incomplete. V and J calls and clone size come straight from that table; D and trimming were deduced from the DNA. The table includes about 180,000 clones, 80% to 90% detected once. There are 15 residues in the CDR3. V lost 7 bases, J lost 0 bases, and 9 bases stayed unmatched. Germline CDR1 LNHDA, CDR2 SQIVND (reference sequence). This clone was seen a single time. Sequences were obtained from peripheral blood. The sequence derives from a man in his fifties with active or convalescent COVID-19. This chain uses TRBV19 with TRBJ2-7; 7 bases map to TRBD1. The CDR3 DNA follows: TGTGCCAGTATCCTCGAAGGGACAGACTCCTACGAGCAGTACTTC. Protein sequence: CASILEGTDSYEQYF.